This TCR beta chain appears in the sequencing data of a study of blood T cell repertoires in COVID-19. Study at large: The samples span acute and convalescent COVID-19 from the United States, Italy and Spain. The analysed material was cDNA or gDNA that came from T cells, B-cell-depleted T cells, or PBMCs.

This CDR3 contains 13 residues. Trimming pared 6 bases from V and 4 bases from J, leaving 9 bases between. Study processing details: Estimated nucleated cell counts came from reference gene primer amplification. Only in-frame clones appear in the TCRdb table, and some are missing; sequencing was by immunoSEQ multiplex PCR. D and trimming were read from the DNA, whereas the V and J calls and clone size are those reported in that table. The repertoire consists of over 200,000 clones, with around 85% occurring once and the leading ten covering approximately 3%. This TCR derives from a woman aged 30 to 39 who had recovered from COVID-19. What was sequenced was peripheral blood. The chain carries TRBV23-1 and TRBJ2-2; maybe TRBD1 (6 bases). TRBV23-1 is designated an ORF whose function remains uncertain. The CDR3 loop is CASSGQITGELFF. The DNA for the CDR3 is TGCGCCAGCAGCGGACAGATCACCGGGGAGCTGTTTTTT.